The 10 T cell receptor beta chains in this list originate from one sample, sequenced in a study of cytomegalovirus exposure and HLA in healthy donors. A multiplex PCR was run with 60 Vbeta primers and 13 Jbeta primers. TCRdb keeps only in-frame clones here, not all; method: immunoSEQ multiplex PCR. The repertoire holds about 160,000 clones, with about 88% as singletons. Sample: PBMCs. These receptors were obtained from a woman between 18 and 30 years old in good health and CMV-seronegative.

CDR3 region: CASSSGTSGRGTDTQYF. The CDR3 DNA reads TGTGCCAGCAGCTCCGGGACTAGCGGGAGGGGGACAGATACGCAGTATTTT. The V and J genes are TRBV5-6 and TRBJ2-3, with TRBD2 matching 16 bases. Trimming took 3 bases from V and 3 from J; bases not matched to a gene: 4. The CDR3 loop spans 17 amino acids. The germline V gene has CDR1 SGHDT and CDR2 YYEEEE.

The chain has TRBV2 and TRBJ2-1; 12 nucleotides match TRBD2. V shed 6 bases, J shed 4 bases, and the junction held 4 bases outside the gene matches. Germline assignment: CDR1 SNHLY and CDR2 FYNNEI. There are 15 residues in the CDR3. This CDR3 is CASSLTSGSYNEQFF. The CDR3 nucleotides read TGTGCCAGCAGCCTGACTAGCGGGAGTTACAATGAGCAGTTCTTC. The complete variable domain, with remaining parts taken from reference TRBV2 and TRBJ2-1, reads EPEVTQTPSHQVTQMGQEVILRCVPISNHLYFYWYRQILGQKVEFLVSFYNNEISEKSEIFDDQFSVERPDGSNFTLKIRSTKLEDSAMYFCASSLTSGSYNEQFFGPGTRLTVL.

This clone occurred a few times. The J gene is TRBJ1-1, the V gene TRBV6-1; the D is unclear. With 0 bases removed from V and 0 bases from J, the gap between germline ends came to 11 bases. This CDR3 comprises 16 residues. Per germline, CDR1 MNHNS and CDR2 SASEGT. The CDR3 DNA reads as TGTGCCAGCAGTGAAGCGTCGTTCGCGATGAACACTGAAGCTTTCTTT. It specifies CASSEASFAMNTEAFF.

Details on this clone: A junction boundary mismatches the germline segment, possibly from a read error. The chain has TRBV7-7 and TRBJ2-6; D remains unclear. The germline CDR1 and CDR2 sequences are SSHAT and FNYEAQ (reference sequence). There are 13 residues in the CDR3. Here the CDR3 DNA reads TGTGCTAGCAGCCCCTTTGGGGCCAACGTCCTGACTTTC. Its protein product is CASSPFGANVLTF.

The CDR3: CASSLEFGSNQPQHF. The CDR3 coding sequence is TGTGCCAGCAGCTTAGAGTTCGGTAGCAATCAGCCCCAGCATTTT. The V and J genes are TRBV7-9 and TRBJ1-5; D is unresolved. This CDR3 is 15 amino acids long. V was pared by 1 base and J by 0 bases, with 7 bases between. Germline CDR1 SEHNR, CDR2 FQNEAQ (reference sequence). The full variable domain, with the rest looked up from reference TRBV7-9 and TRBJ1-5, is DTGVSQNPRHKITKRGQNVTFRCDPISEHNRLYWYRQTLGQGPEFLTYFQNEAQLEKSRLLSDRFSAERPKGSFSTLEIQRTEQGDSAMYLCASSLEFGSNQPQHFGDGTRLSIL.

The chain uses TRBV28 and TRBJ1-4; no reliable D call. CDR3 length equals 15 residues. From germline, CDR1 is MDHEN and CDR2 SYDVKM. Trimming shortened V by 4 bases and J by 5 bases, and 14 bases separated the two germline ends. This CDR3 is CASSSTEGPNEKLFF. In DNA form, the CDR3 reads TGTGCCAGCAGTTCCACCGAGGGTCCGAATGAAAAACTGTTTTTT.

The rearrangement links TRBV11-3 to TRBJ2-5; a weak D match, TRBD2 (6 bases). CDR1 and CDR2 from the germline V gene are SGHNT and YENEEA. Trimming pared 5 bases from V and 5 bases from J, leaving 12 bases between. This CDR3 comprises 13 residues. CDR3 nucleotide sequence: TGTGCCAGCAGCGGGGGGACGGCCGAGACCCAGTACTTC. This translates into CASSGGTAETQYF.

The J gene is TRBJ1-2, the V gene TRBV19, with D possibly TRBD1 on 5 matching bases. The CDR3 runs 15 residues. The V end lost 5 bases, the J end lost 3 bases, and 16 bases lay between the germline ends. CDR1 is LNHDA, CDR2 SQIVND, per germline (reference sequence). CDR3: CASSAGRRGDYGYTF. CDR3 in DNA: TGTGCCAGTAGTGCGGGACGCCGGGGGGACTATGGCTACACCTTC.

The V call is TRBV28, the J call TRBJ2-5; 8 nucleotides align to TRBD1. This CDR3 has 15 residues. Trimming removed 6 bases from V and 4 bases from J; junction bases left unmatched: 10. The germline V gene encodes CDR1 MDHEN and CDR2 SYDVKM. The CDR3 bases are TGTGCCAGCAGCAGGAGCCAGGGGGCTGGAGAGACCCAGTACTTC. It is translated as CASSRSQGAGETQYF.

The CDR3 DNA is TGTGCCAGCAGTCCCATCACTAACAACCCGACGCAGTATTTT. This encodes CASSPITNNPTQYF. J is TRBJ2-3 and V is TRBV27, with D hard to call. CDR1 is MNHEY, CDR2 SMNVEV, per germline (reference sequence). The germline V and J ends were trimmed by 5 bases and 9 bases, with 18 bases remaining between them. The CDR3 extends over 14 amino acids.